The 5 T cell receptor beta chains below all came from one sample that was sequenced in a study of T cell repertoires in cytomegalovirus infection. TCRdb reprocessed the reads via MiXCR and lists one record per CDR3 protein. The sample carries hundreds of thousands of distinct CDR3 sequences, about 8.8% recorded once. The sample comprised PBMCs. Receptors were obtained from a human donor in good health (CMV status not recorded). Some clones in this sample may be carry-over from other donors' samples.

This clonotype has ten or more counts. The chain couples TRBV25-1 to TRBJ1-6; the D is unclear. The V end lost 6 bases, the J end lost 5 bases, and 14 bases lay between the germline ends. The CDR3 has 15 residues. Looked up from germline, CDR1 is MGHDK and CDR2 is SYGVNS. CDR3 nucleotides: TGTGCCAGCAGGTCCCGGAGAGCCAATAATTCACCCCTCCACTTT. Protein product: CASRSRRANNSPLHF.

The gene calls are TRBV19 and TRBJ1-5, with 8 bases identical to TRBD1. This CDR3 is built from 15 residues. V was pared by 7 bases and J by 3 bases, with 8 bases of the junction left unmatched. Per the germline V gene, CDR1 is LNHDA and CDR2 is SQIVND (reference sequence). CDR3 sequence (DNA): TGTGCCAGTACCTTGACAGGGGCGGCCAATCAGCCCCAGCATTTT. Its protein is CASTLTGAANQPQHF. The whole variable domain, filled in from reference TRBV19 and TRBJ1-5, reads DGGITQSPKYLFRKEGQNVTLSCEQNLNHDAMYWYRQDPGQGLRLIYYSQIVNDFQKGDIAEGYSVSREKKESFPLTVTSAQKNPTAFYLCASTLTGAANQPQHFGDGTRLSIL.

This clonotype was seen many times. This rearrangement joins TRBV7-9 to TRBJ2-5, with TRBD1 matching 8 bases. Germline CDR1 is SEHNR and CDR2 is FQNEAQ (reference sequence). With V trimmed by 7 bases and J by 3 bases, 7 bases remained unmatched. CDR3 size: 14 residues. CDR3 region: CASTPNRGEETQYF. The CDR3 DNA sequence: TGTGCCAGCACCCCCAACAGGGGGGAAGAGACCCAGTACTTC.

This clonotype was counted ten times or more. J is TRBJ1-1 and V is TRBV28; D remains ambiguous. This CDR3 comprises 15 residues. Looked up from germline, CDR1 is MDHEN and CDR2 is SYDVKM. V lost 1 base, J lost 1 base, and 10 bases lay in between. CDR3 sequence: CASSLFPGTNTEAFF. CDR3 DNA sequence: TGTGCCAGCAGTTTATTCCCGGGAACGAACACTGAAGCTTTCTTT. Filled out from reference TRBV28 and TRBJ1-1, the complete variable domain reads DVKVTQSSRYLVKRTGEKVFLECVQDMDHENMFWYRQDPGLGLRLIYFSYDVKMKEKGDIPEGYSVSREKKERFSLILESASTNQTSMYLCASSLFPGTNTEAFFGQGTRLTVV.

This clonotype appeared many times. The chain is built from TRBV6-1 and TRBJ2-2; D call uncertain. V shed 5 bases and J shed 0 bases, with 10 bases lying between them. Germline CDR1 MNHNS, CDR2 SASEGT. CDR3 length: 15 residues. DNA for the CDR3: TGTGCCAGCAGTTATAGGTTTACGAACACCGGGGAGCTGTTTTTT. Its protein product is CASSYRFTNTGELFF.